The T cell receptor beta chain under discussion was sequenced for a study of blood T cells in healthy people across ages. For the second PCR, which ran for roughly 6 to 11 cycles, a sample-barcoded 5' primer and a J-beta primer mix were used. In TCRdb, the 5' RACE reads were re-called with MiXCR into one record per CDR3 protein. The sample contains 1,800,000 or so distinct CDR3 sequences, 39% of which appear only once. J lost 3 bases, V lost 7 bases, and 9 bases had no gene match. CDR3 length: 14 residues. Germline lookup yields CDR1 SEHNR and CDR2 FQNEAQ (reference sequence). The source of this sequence is a human donor in good health. The specimen sequenced was blood. The chain recombines TRBV7-9 with TRBJ2-7, with 7 nucleotides matching TRBD1. This chain's CDR3 is CASNPRDRNYEQYF. The CDR3 nucleotides are TGTGCCAGCAACCCCCGGGACAGAAACTACGAGCAGTACTTC.